This T cell receptor beta chain is from a study of CD8 T cells in ankylosing spondylitis. From the 5' RACE reads, TCRdb called clonotypes with MiXCR, one entry per CDR3 protein. Of 220,000 or so distinct CDR3 sequences listed, roughly 10% are singletons. Trimming stripped 2 bases from V and 7 bases from J, with 11 bases between. The CDR3 is made up of 14 amino acids. Germline values: CDR1 LGHNA, CDR2 YNFKEQ. General study points: The authors reported significant enrichment of disease-linked clones in matched ankylosing spondylitis synovial fluid. With a CD8+ phenotype, disease-linked clones were relatively rare in peripheral blood. Characteristic of ankylosing spondylitis blood, it appeared, was a TCR beta motif comprising several highly homologous variants. A number of the motif variants had already been described in reactive arthritis synovial fluid and blood.

On this clonotype: Antigen specificity is unknown.

The rearrangement links TRBV4-2 to TRBJ2-2; D is possibly TRBD2 (5 bases). This TCR was recovered from a male donor with ankylosing spondylitis or in good health (not recorded which). The sequencing input was blood, either unsorted or a sorted T cell fraction (not recorded which). DNA for the CDR3: TGTGCCAGCAGCCAATTCCTAGCCGGCGGGGAGCTGTTTTTT. This gives the protein CASSQFLAGGELFF.